This TCR beta chain is from a study of T cell responses to AZD1222 COVID-19 vaccine. Regarding the study as a whole: Increased Spike-specific TCR breadth and depth were observed after two AZD1222 doses. It should be noted that donors were predominantly white British and more often female, and clonal diversity was possibly underestimated.

V lost 5 bases, J lost 3 bases, and 14 bases lay in between. Germline V gene sequence: CDR1 KGHSH, CDR2 LQKENI. The CDR3 length is 14 residues. In the case of this clone: Its antigen remains unidentified.

Second doses that came at about 4 or about 12 weeks were put together. Repertoires were generated with immunoSEQ multiplex PCR, while TCRdb's copy carries only in-frame clones and drops some. The sample comprises 80,000 to 100,000 clones, roughly nine tenths of which are singletons, and 4% to 5% rests with the top ten. Sequenced here: peripheral blood, sampled 28 days after the second AZD1222 dose. The rearrangement links TRBV18 to TRBJ2-7, with no clear D. This TCR was sampled from an adult who received the AZD1222 COVID-19 vaccine. The DNA of the CDR3 is TGTGCCAGCTCATCTACCCAGGTGGTCTACGAGCAGTACTTC. Amino acids: CASSSTQVVYEQYF.